A single sample gave rise to the 17 T cell receptor beta chains below, sequenced in a study of control samples from healthy donors and cancer patients. Sequenced by immunoSEQ multiplex PCR; TCRdb stores in-frame clones only, minus some. The sample holds 110,000 to 150,000 clones; about nine tenths are singletons and the top ten take just under 5%. Sequenced: blood. The receptors here all came from a man aged 25-45 years in good health.

V gene TRBV5-1 combines with J gene TRBJ2-4; D is unclear. The CDR3 covers 12 residues. Germline V gene sequence: CDR1 SGHRS, CDR2 YFSETQ. Trimming took 0 bases from V and 5 from J, leaving 3 bases between them. Written as DNA, the CDR3 is TGCGCCAGCAGCTTGGACCAAAACATTCAGTACTTC. Its protein product is CASSLDQNIQYF.

This chain connects TRBV29-1 to TRBJ2-2; TRBD2 agrees at 7 bases. Germline CDR1 SQVTM, CDR2 ANQGSEA. The CDR3 runs to 15 residues. With V trimmed by 4 bases and J by 2 bases, 7 bases remained unmatched. This CDR3 reads CSVGVASGNTGELFF. In DNA form, the CDR3 reads TGCAGCGTTGGGGTCGCTAGCGGCAACACCGGGGAGCTGTTTTTT.

The CDR3 DNA reads TGCGCCAGCAGCTTGGACCACTACGAGCAGTACTTC. Protein product: CASSLDHYEQYF. The chain has TRBV5-1 and TRBJ2-7, with unresolved D. There are 12 residues in the CDR3. Germline V lookup: CDR1 SGHRS, CDR2 YFSETQ. V shed 0 bases and J shed 3 bases, with 4 bases lying between them.

This sequence joins TRBV9 and TRBJ2-7; D remains ambiguous. The CDR3 is 12 residues long. Between the trimmed V and J ends, which lost 3 bases and 0 bases, there was a span of 4 bases. Germline values: CDR1 SGDLS, CDR2 YYNGEE. CDR3 nucleotide sequence: TGTGCCAGCAGCGATAGCTCCTACGAGCAGTACTTC. Protein sequence: CASSDSSYEQYF. Supplemented by reference TRBV9 and TRBJ2-7, the full variable domain reads DSGVTQTPKHLITATGQRVTLRCSPRSGDLSVYWYQQSLDQGLQFLIQYYNGEERAKGNILERFSAQQFPDLHSELNLSSLELGDSALYFCASSDSSYEQYFGPGTRLTVT.

The chain uses TRBV5-1 and TRBJ2-7, with 7 bases identical to TRBD2. The J segment lost 4 bases and the V segment lost 2 bases, leaving 6 bases of the junction unmatched. Germline V gene sequence: CDR1 SGHRS, CDR2 YFSETQ. This CDR3 is 14 amino acids long. The CDR3 sequence: CASSLERGWYEQYF. CDR3 sequence (DNA): TGCGCCAGCAGCTTAGAGCGGGGTTGGTACGAGCAGTACTTC. Combining the CDR3 with reference TRBV5-1 and TRBJ2-7 gives the whole variable domain KAGVTQTPRYLIKTRGQQVTLSCSPISGHRSVSWYQQTPGQGLQFLFEYFSETQRNKGNFPGRFSGRQFSNSRSEMNVSTLELGDSALYLCASSLERGWYEQYFGPGTRLTVT.

Worth noting for this clone: Different DNA sequences within this sample yield the same CDR3. The rearrangement links TRBV9 to TRBJ2-1; 10 bases are a match to TRBD2. The V gene end was trimmed by 0 bases and the J gene end by 9 bases; junction bases not matched to a gene: 3. The CDR3 has 14 amino acids. Germline CDR1 reads SGDLS; CDR2 reads YYNGEE. CDR3 loop: CASSVGLAGPEQFF. The DNA for the CDR3 is TGTGCCAGCAGCGTAGGACTAGCGGGCCCTGAGCAGTTCTTC.

This chain connects TRBV7-3 to TRBJ1-1, with TRBD1 as a possible D gene (6 bases). V gave up 6 bases and J gave up 1 base, with 12 bases separating them. This CDR3 comprises 14 residues. Germline V lookup: CDR1 SGHTA, CDR2 FQGTGA. DNA of the CDR3: TGTGCCAGCAGACAGGGACCCCAGAACACTGAAGCTTTCTTT. Translating it yields CASRQGPQNTEAFF.

In its sample, this clone was seen once. The chain employs TRBV24-1 and TRBJ2-3; D uncertain. The CDR3 has 13 amino acids. Trimming removed 8 bases at V and 1 base at J, with 9 bases between. Germline CDR1 is KGHDR and CDR2 is SFDVKD. The CDR3 reads CATMTRGTDTQYF. The DNA for the CDR3 is TGTGCCACCATGACAAGAGGCACAGATACGCAGTATTTT.

The chain couples TRBV15 to TRBJ2-7; D assignment may be TRBD1 or TRBD2 (5 bases each). CDR3 length: 14 amino acids. Germline V gives CDR1 LNHNV, CDR2 YYDKDF (reference sequence). Trimming removed 3 bases at V and 2 bases at J, with 11 bases between. The CDR3 region has the DNA TGTGCCACCAGCAGGTGGCAGGGAGCCTACGAGCAGTACTTC. Translation gives CATSRWQGAYEQYF.

The rearrangement links TRBV2 to TRBJ2-2; 9 nucleotides agree with TRBD1. Germline V gives CDR1 SNHLY, CDR2 FYNNEI. V lost 6 bases to trimming and J lost 7 bases; unmatched junction nucleotides: 3. The CDR3 consists of 13 residues. The DNA for the CDR3 is TGTGCCAGCAGCGGGACAGGGTACGGGGAGCTGTTTTTT. Translated: CASSGTGYGELFF.

This rearrangement joins TRBV30 to TRBJ2-2; 7 bases map to TRBD2. The CDR3 spans 16 residues. Losses at the gene ends were 1 base for V and 7 bases for J; bases not matched to a gene: 12. Germline CDR1 is GTSNPN and CDR2 is SVGIG (reference sequence). The CDR3: CAWSGQVLASGGELFF. The CDR3 DNA reads TGTGCCTGGAGTGGGCAAGTACTAGCGTCAGGCGGGGAGCTGTTTTTT.

This chain joins TRBV29-1 and TRBJ2-1, with 10 bases matching TRBD1. CDR3 length: 14 amino acids. Germline V gene sequence: CDR1 SQVTM, CDR2 ANQGSEA. With 5 bases clipped from V and 6 bases from J, the junction kept 7 bases outside the gene matches. DNA for the CDR3: TGCAGCGTTCGGGGGGACAGGGGCCCCAATGAGCAGTTCTTC. Its translation: CSVRGDRGPNEQFF.

This chain joins TRBV13 and TRBJ2-1, with 8 nucleotides matching TRBD2. Germline values: CDR1 PRHDT, CDR2 FYEKMQ (reference sequence). The CDR3 has 14 amino acids. With V trimmed by 8 bases and J by 8 bases, 11 bases remained unmatched. CDR3 in amino acids: CASGGLAGRDEQFF. Here the CDR3 DNA reads TGTGCCAGCGGCGGGTTAGCGGGACGGGATGAGCAGTTCTTC.

The chain recombines TRBV7-9 with TRBJ1-1, with TRBD1 identical over 7 bases. V lost 5 bases and J lost 0; bases outside the gene matches: 3. Germline-derived CDR1 and CDR2 are SEHNR and FQNEAQ (reference sequence). The CDR3 extends over 14 amino acids. Here the CDR3 DNA reads TGTGCCAGCAGCGTGGACAGGCTGAACACTGAAGCTTTCTTT. Its translation is CASSVDRLNTEAFF.

The chain links TRBV29-1 to TRBJ1-1; the D gene is possibly TRBD1 (5 bases). There are 13 residues in the CDR3. V was trimmed by 5 bases and J by 2 bases, leaving 12 bases between them. Per the germline V gene, CDR1 is SQVTM and CDR2 is ANQGSEA. CDR3 coding DNA: TGCAGCGTTTCCAGGGTCTCAAACACTGAAGCTTTCTTT. Its protein is CSVSRVSNTEAFF. The whole variable domain, remainder taken from reference TRBV29-1 and TRBJ1-1, is SAVISQKPSRDICQRGTSLTIQCQVDSQVTMMFWYRQQPGQSLTLIATANQGSEATYESGFVIDKFPISRPNLTFSTLTVSNMSPEDSSIYLCSVSRVSNTEAFFGQGTRLTVV.

DNA of the CDR3: TGTGCCAGCAGCGTAGAAACCGGGGAGCTGTTTTTT. It yields the protein CASSVETGELFF. The V call is TRBV9, the J call TRBJ2-2; D gene uncertain. Trimming pared 0 bases from V and 5 bases from J, leaving 2 bases between. CDR3 length equals 12 residues. Germline-derived CDR1 and CDR2 are SGDLS and YYNGEE.

The chain couples TRBV2 to TRBJ1-1; TRBD1 matches at 7 bases. CDR1 is SNHLY and CDR2 is FYNNEI in the germline V gene. J lost 1 base, V lost 6 bases, and 5 bases had no gene match. CDR3 size: 14 residues. CDR3 loop: CASSVGQANTEAFF. In DNA, the CDR3 is TGTGCCAGCAGCGTAGGACAGGCGAACACTGAAGCTTTCTTT.